The next 30 T cell receptor beta chains were all read from a single sample in a study of T cell responses to AZD1222 COVID-19 vaccine. The data were produced by immunoSEQ multiplex PCR, yet TCRdb's version contains in-frame clones alone and is incomplete. This table holds about 89,000 clones, about 86% found once. Here the sequenced sample was peripheral blood, taken 28 days after the second AZD1222 dose. The receptors here all came from an adult who received the AZD1222 COVID-19 vaccine.

This rearrangement joins TRBV19 to TRBJ2-1; TRBD2 matches 12 bases. Germline V gives CDR1 LNHDA, CDR2 SQIVND (reference sequence). V trimming: 4 bases; J trimming: 11 bases; junction bases outside the gene matches: 6. The CDR3 is made up of 14 amino acids. In DNA form, the CDR3 reads TGTGCCAGTAGTACACTAGCGGGGGGCGCTAAGCAGTTCTTC. Its translation is CASSTLAGGAKQFF.

For the CDR3, the DNA is TGTGCCAGCAGTCCCGGGACGGCGGAGACCCAGTACTTC. Translation: CASSPGTAETQYF. This sequence joins TRBV6-5 and TRBJ2-5, with D possibly being TRBD1 or TRBD2 (5 bases each). Germline V gene lookup returns CDR1 MNHEY and CDR2 SVGAGI. V gave up 5 bases and J gave up 5 bases, with 12 bases separating them. The length of the CDR3 is 13 residues.

The chain couples TRBV27 to TRBJ2-3; TRBD2 might be the D (6 bases). In germline, CDR1 is MNHEY, CDR2 SMNVEV (reference sequence). The CDR3 sequence is 20 residues long. Between the trimmed V and J ends, which lost 5 bases and 2 bases, there was a span of 29 bases. CDR3 protein: CASSPRGLGLQYEVTDTQYF. CDR3 bases: TGTGCCAGCAGTCCGCGGGGCCTAGGTTTACAATATGAGGTCACAGATACGCAGTATTTT.

The chain joins TRBV29-1 to TRBJ1-1, with D possibly matching TRBD1 (6 bases). The ends were cut back, 4 bases at V and 7 bases at J, with 16 bases in the middle. From germline, CDR1 is SQVTM and CDR2 ANQGSEA. The CDR3 spans 13 residues. The CDR3 here is CSVGKQGQSEAFF. The CDR3 DNA reads TGCAGCGTTGGAAAGCAGGGGCAGAGTGAAGCTTTCTTT.

The chain couples TRBV5-6 to TRBJ2-3; 9 bases map to TRBD2. V shed 0 bases and J 1 base; nucleotides not matched to a gene: 6. This CDR3 comprises 17 residues. Germline V gives CDR1 SGHDT, CDR2 YYEEEE. The CDR3 sequence is CASSLDRGRAGTDTQYF. Here the CDR3 DNA reads TGTGCCAGCAGCTTGGACCGCGGGAGGGCCGGCACAGATACGCAGTATTTT. Combining the CDR3 with reference TRBV5-6 and TRBJ2-3 gives the whole variable domain DAGVTQSPTHLIKTRGQQVTLRCSPKSGHDTVSWYQQALGQGPQFIFQYYEEEERQRGNFPDRFSGHQFPNYSSELNVNALLLGDSALYLCASSLDRGRAGTDTQYFGPGTRLTVL.

This clone was counted only a few times. The chain links TRBV6-5 to TRBJ1-1; TRBD1 might be the D (6 bases). Germline CDR1 reads MNHEY; CDR2 reads SVGAGI. V was shortened by 4 bases and J by 1 base, with 13 bases between the two germline ends. This CDR3 has 15 residues. CDR3 region: CASSWGHSGNTEAFF. The CDR3 bases are TGTGCCAGCAGTTGGGGACACTCTGGGAACACTGAAGCTTTCTTT.

The rearrangement uses TRBV6-4 and TRBJ2-3; D not certain. V lost 2 bases and J 0 bases, leaving 9 bases between the germline ends. This CDR3 region has 15 residues. The V gene's germline CDR1 is MRHNA and CDR2 SNTAGT. In DNA, the CDR3 is TGTGCCAGCAGTGACACCCCTCTGAGCACAGATACGCAGTATTTT. Protein: CASSDTPLSTDTQYF.

This chain uses TRBV19 with TRBJ2-1; 10 bases match TRBD2. The CDR3 runs to 16 residues. V lost 10 bases, J lost 2 bases, and 11 bases stayed unmatched. Germline lookup yields CDR1 LNHDA and CDR2 SQIVND (reference sequence). CDR3 sequence: CAISPSSGGTYNEQFF. The CDR3 bases are TGTGCCATCTCACCGTCTAGCGGGGGTACCTACAATGAGCAGTTCTTC.

The chain is built from TRBV19 and TRBJ1-5; D remains unclear. V was cut by 2 bases and J by 6 bases, with 14 bases left in between. Germline values: CDR1 LNHDA, CDR2 SQIVND (reference sequence). CDR3 size: 15 residues. The CDR3 DNA reads as TGTGCCAGTAGTATAATGGACTTTACGCCTCAGCCCCAGCATTTT. Translation gives CASSIMDFTPQPQHF.

The gene calls are TRBV10-2 and TRBJ2-1, with TRBD2 matching 7 bases. The CDR3 has 15 amino acids. The germline V gene encodes CDR1 WSHSY and CDR2 SAAADI. With V trimmed by 3 bases and J by 3 bases, 5 bases remained unmatched. Here the CDR3 reads CASSEPGGSYNEQFF. The DNA of the CDR3 is TGCGCCAGCAGTGAACCGGGAGGCAGCTACAATGAGCAGTTCTTC.

Of note for this clone: One end of the junction fails to match germline, which may point to a read error. The rearrangement links TRBV6-1 to TRBJ2-7, with 9 bases identical to TRBD1. Germline CDR1 is MNHNS and CDR2 is SASEGT. The CDR3 extends over 15 amino acids. The CDR3 nucleotides read TGTGCCAGCAGTGAAGTTGGCGAAGGGGACAGGGCCCAGAGCTTC. Encoded protein: CASSEVGEGDRAQSF.

This clone showed up just a few times. The chain carries TRBV12-5 and TRBJ2-5; 8 bases agree with TRBD1. CDR1 is LGHNT and CDR2 is FRNRAP in the germline V gene. V was clipped by 6 bases and J by 5 bases; unmatched bases: 17. CDR3 length: 17 residues. The CDR3 reads CASGSTSLDRVVETQYF. The CDR3 DNA is TGTGCTAGTGGCAGCACCAGCCTGGACAGGGTGGTGGAGACCCAGTACTTC.

DNA of the CDR3: TGTGCCAGCATAGGACGGACTGAAGCTTTCTTT. It codes for CASIGRTEAFF. This sequence joins TRBV28 and TRBJ1-1; no firm D call. The CDR3 contains 11 residues. V lost 7 bases, J lost 5 bases, and 8 bases lay in between. CDR1 is MDHEN and CDR2 is SYDVKM in the germline V gene.

This clone was observed a single time. The V and J genes are TRBV28 and TRBJ2-7; D is perhaps TRBD1 (6 bases). Germline V gives CDR1 MDHEN, CDR2 SYDVKM. Trimming took off 7 bases at V and 5 bases at J, with 18 bases between the two ends. This CDR3 is built from 14 residues. CDR3 loop: CASIPIDRYHEQYF. CDR3 DNA sequence: TGTGCCAGCATCCCTATAGACAGGTACCACGAGCAGTACTTC.

The chain couples TRBV10-1 to TRBJ2-4, with D possibly being TRBD1 (6 bases). The CDR3 has 15 amino acids. CDR1 and CDR2 (germline): WNHNN, SYGVQD (reference sequence). Trimming took 2 bases from V and 2 from J, leaving 10 bases between them. CDR3 coding DNA: TGCGCCAGCAGTGAGCATACAGGGACCAAAAACATTCAGTACTTC. The encoded protein is CASSEHTGTKNIQYF.

The V gene is TRBV7-9, the J gene TRBJ1-6; the D is unclear. This CDR3 comprises 17 residues. V was trimmed by 6 bases and J by 0 bases, leaving 15 bases between them. The germline gives CDR1 SEHNR, CDR2 FQNEAQ (reference sequence). The CDR3, as DNA: TGTGCCAGCAGGCCACGTCTGGGAACCTCCTATAATTCACCCCTCCACTTT. Its protein product is CASRPRLGTSYNSPLHF.

This clone has just a few counts. This chain connects TRBV3-1 (or the pseudogene TRBV3-2) to TRBJ2-6; D remains ambiguous. The CDR3 is 15 residues long. Germline loops: CDR1 LGHDT, CDR2 YNNKEL (reference sequence). The V and J ends lost 4 bases and 0 bases respectively, with 7 bases between them. Here the CDR3 reads CASSPQHSGANVLTF. In DNA form, the CDR3 reads TGTGCCAGCAGCCCTCAACACTCTGGGGCCAACGTCCTGACTTTC.

This rearrangement joins TRBV5-1 to TRBJ2-7, with 14 bases matching TRBD2. CDR1 is SGHRS and CDR2 is YFSETQ in the germline V gene. V dropped 4 bases and J dropped 3; count of bases not matched to a gene: 6. This CDR3 has 16 amino acids. The CDR3 reads CASSEGLAGARYEQYF. The CDR3 DNA follows: TGCGCCAGCAGCGAGGGACTAGCGGGGGCCCGCTACGAGCAGTACTTC.

The chain carries TRBV30 and TRBJ2-7, with D tentatively TRBD2 (6 bases). Per the germline V gene, CDR1 is GTSNPN and CDR2 is SVGIG (reference sequence). The CDR3 contains 13 residues. V lost 1 base, J lost 9 bases, and 16 bases lay in between. The CDR3: CAWSASLRELQYF. CDR3 DNA: TGTGCCTGGAGTGCCAGCCTCCGGGAGTTGCAGTACTTC. The full variable domain, rest sourced from reference TRBV30 and TRBJ2-7, is SQTIHQWPATLVQPVGSPLSLECTVEGTSNPNLYWYRQAAGRGLQLLFYSVGIGQISSEVPQNLSASRPQDRQFILSSKKLLLSDSGFYLCAWSASLRELQYFGPGTRLTVT.

The chain uses TRBV18 and TRBJ1-2; perhaps TRBD1 as D (5 bases). The CDR3 is made up of 14 amino acids. V shed 2 bases and J shed 7 bases, with 14 bases lying between them. CDR1 and CDR2 from the germline V gene are KGHSH and LQKENI. This CDR3 reads CASSPGEGSGGYTF. The CDR3 DNA reads TGTGCCAGCTCACCAGGTGAGGGGAGCGGTGGCTACACCTTC.

This clone has only a few counts. The V call is TRBV4-2, the J call TRBJ2-1; 10 nucleotides agree with TRBD2. The CDR3 covers 18 residues. Unmatched junction bases numbered 7, after V lost 0 bases and J lost 2 bases. The germline CDR1 and CDR2 sequences are LGHNA and YNFKEQ. The CDR3 DNA follows: TGTGCCAGCAGCCAAGATACGGCTAGCGGGGGCGCCTACAATGAGCAGTTCTTC. It is translated as CASSQDTASGGAYNEQFF.

The rearrangement uses TRBV2 and TRBJ2-6; tentative D call: TRBD2 (6 bases). CDR1 SNHLY and CDR2 FYNNEI come from the germline V gene. This CDR3 spans 12 amino acids. Trimming stripped 5 bases from V and 18 bases from J, with 17 bases between. This CDR3 is CASSSPGLAGTF. CDR3 nucleotides: TGTGCCAGCAGTTCCCCGGGACTCGCTGGGACTTTC. Full variable domain (rest looked up from reference TRBV2 and TRBJ2-6): EPEVTQTPSHQVTQMGQEVILRCVPISNHLYFYWYRQILGQKVEFLVSFYNNEISEKSEIFDDQFSVERPDGSNFTLKIRSTKLEDSAMYFCASSSPGLAGTFGAGSRLTVL.

The rearrangement links TRBV28 to TRBJ1-1; 9 bases fit TRBD1. The CDR3 consists of 15 residues. CDR1 MDHEN and CDR2 SYDVKM come from the germline V gene. V dropped 5 bases and J dropped 1; count of bases not matched to a gene: 5. CDR3 in amino acids: CASSLGQGPNTEAFF. In DNA form, the CDR3 reads TGTGCCAGCAGTCTAGGACAGGGGCCGAACACTGAAGCTTTCTTT.

The V gene is TRBV27, the J gene TRBJ1-6; 8 bases agree with TRBD1. V lost 3 bases, J lost 7 bases, and 2 bases stayed unmatched. This CDR3 has 14 amino acids. Germline CDR1 and CDR2: MNHEY and SMNVEV (reference sequence). The CDR3 DNA reads as TGTGCCAGCAGTTTTGACAGGGGAAATTCACCCCTCCACTTT. It specifies CASSFDRGNSPLHF.

The rearrangement links TRBV28 to TRBJ1-2, with TRBD1 matching 7 bases. The CDR3 length is 14 residues. The germline V gene has CDR1 MDHEN and CDR2 SYDVKM. The ends lost 7 bases at V and 0 bases at J; junction bases unmatched: 5. The CDR3 region has the DNA TGTGCCAGCAAACAGGGGACTTCTAACTATGGCTACACCTTC. Its translation is CASKQGTSNYGYTF.

As for this clone: One end of the junction varies from germline; a read error may be responsible. V gene TRBV20-1 combines with J gene TRBJ1-2; D is ambiguous. In germline, CDR1 is DFQATT, CDR2 SNEGSKA (reference sequence). The CDR3 consists of 10 residues. The CDR3 coding sequence is TGCAGTGCTAGAGATCAGCCGTTTCTCTTC. Translated: CSARDQPFLF.

V usage is TRBV2 and J usage is TRBJ2-7, with D maybe TRBD2 (7 bases). The CDR3 loop spans 15 amino acids. CDR1 and CDR2 from the germline V gene are SNHLY and FYNNEI. With 4 bases removed from V and 6 bases from J, the gap between germline ends came to 19 bases. CDR3 bases: TGTGCCAGCAGTGGATCCTCTGGGGGGGGCTCCGAGCAGTACTTC. This codes for CASSGSSGGGSEQYF.

This clone was recorded only once. V and J are TRBV9 and TRBJ1-1; D might be TRBD1 (6 bases). V was pared by 0 bases and J by 9 bases, with 12 bases between. The CDR3 is 13 amino acids. Germline assignment: CDR1 SGDLS and CDR2 YYNGEE. DNA for the CDR3: TGTGCCAGCAGCGTAGCTTGGCAGGGGCAAGCTTTCTTT. Translation gives CASSVAWQGQAFF.

The chain joins TRBV4-2 to TRBJ2-1, with 7 positions matching TRBD1. Germline lookup yields CDR1 LGHNA and CDR2 YNFKEQ. The J segment lost 6 bases and the V segment lost 3 bases, leaving 14 bases of the junction unmatched. The CDR3 extends over 17 amino acids. The CDR3 is CASSQLSTGRRGNEQFF. CDR3 nucleotide sequence: TGTGCCAGCAGCCAGCTTTCGACAGGGCGTAGAGGCAATGAGCAGTTCTTC.

The chain employs TRBV20-1 and TRBJ1-2; D not resolved. The V end was cut by 6 bases, the J end by 7 bases, with 12 bases between. CDR3 size: 11 residues. Looked up from germline, CDR1 is DFQATT and CDR2 is SNEGSKA (reference sequence). The CDR3 sequence is CSAVRTPGYTF. CDR3 in DNA: TGCAGTGCGGTTCGGACGCCTGGCTACACCTTC.